This is a list of T cell receptor beta chains from one sample in a study of cytomegalovirus exposure and HLA in healthy donors. Data came from immunoSEQ multiplex PCR; TCRdb stores just in-frame clones and leaves some out. Among over 250,000 clones listed, roughly 90% were seen once. The sample was PBMCs. These receptor sequences come from a woman in her twenties or thirties in good health and CMV-seropositive. Each CDR3 is given with its conserved first and last residue. Fields, in order: J gene, V gene, CDR3 protein.

TRBJ2-5 TRBV9 CASSVEGGKTQYF
TRBJ1-5 TRBV6-6 CASTHTSNQPQHF
TRBJ2-1 TRBV5-8 CASSLWGGLGRTEQFF
TRBJ1-2 TRBV6-5 CASSSQGLYGYTF
TRBJ2-2 TRBV28 CASSSPPPGTGLTGELFF
TRBJ2-3 TRBV4-1 CASSQDVGEGGEPSSTDTQYF
TRBJ2-1 TRBV6-5 CATGLVYNEQFF
TRBJ2-7 TRBV29-1 CSVVPRMGFYEQYF
TRBJ2-5 TRBV5-6 CASSQGLAGGLETQYF
TRBJ2-7 TRBV19 CASSISTVSNEQYF
TRBJ1-6 TRBV7-9 CASSLGTGHSPLHF
TRBJ2-2 TRBV6-1 CASIQGRQHTGELFF
TRBJ1-5 TRBV4-1 CASSPGQGADRGNQPQHF
TRBJ2-7 TRBV4-3 CASSLSGTSTDEQYF
TRBJ1-2 TRBV28 CASSLGGGNYGYTF
TRBJ2-7 TRBV6-1 CASSEATGLASYEQYF
TRBJ1-2 TRBV7-2 CASSLHRDRTYGYTF
TRBJ1-5 TRBV15 CATSRDGRPQPQHF
TRBJ2-5 TRBV9 CASSVWDRGRETQYF